These 29 T cell receptor beta chains came from one sample sequenced in a study of T cell responses to AZD1222 COVID-19 vaccine. Measured with immunoSEQ multiplex PCR; TCRdb has only the in-frame clones, and not every one. Among over 45,000 clones listed, about 90% were seen once. The material was peripheral blood, obtained 28 days after the second AZD1222 dose. These receptors all stem from an adult who received the AZD1222 COVID-19 vaccine.

The chain employs TRBV9 and TRBJ1-2; TRBD1 might be the D (6 bases). V gave up 4 bases and J gave up 5 bases, with 18 bases separating them. The CDR3 spans 15 residues. CDR1 is SGDLS and CDR2 is YYNGEE in the germline V gene. The CDR3 DNA follows: TGTGCCAGCAGCCTAGATCCCCAGGGGCTTTATGGCTACACCTTC. Protein product: CASSLDPQGLYGYTF.

This clone appeared once. The V gene is TRBV19, the J gene TRBJ2-3, with D perhaps TRBD2 (6 bases). The CDR3 is 14 residues long. Trimming removed 4 bases from V and 3 bases from J, with 11 bases in between. The V gene's germline CDR1 is LNHDA and CDR2 SQIVND (reference sequence). DNA of the CDR3: TGTGCCAGTAGTAGCGGCGCGGGGACAGATACGCAGTATTTT. It codes for CASSSGAGTDTQYF.

V usage is TRBV19 and J usage is TRBJ2-2, with 8 positions matching TRBD2. The CDR3 is 15 amino acids. Trimming cost V 5 bases and J 1 base; bases outside gene matches: 3. Germline CDR1 reads LNHDA; CDR2 reads SQIVND (reference sequence). The CDR3 protein is CASSWSGGNTGELFF. CDR3 nucleotides: TGTGCCAGTAGTTGGAGCGGGGGGAACACCGGGGAGCTGTTTTTT.

The genes are TRBV19 and TRBJ2-5; possible D gene TRBD1, 6 bases. Germline V lookup: CDR1 LNHDA, CDR2 SQIVND (reference sequence). Trimming took off 5 bases at V and 3 bases at J, with 10 bases between the two ends. The CDR3 runs 13 residues. CDR3: CASSLNREETQYF. CDR3 coding DNA: TGTGCCAGTAGTCTTAACAGGGAAGAGACCCAGTACTTC.

The V and J genes are TRBV20-1 and TRBJ1-5; D remains unclear. Per the germline V gene, CDR1 is DFQATT and CDR2 is SNEGSKA (reference sequence). V was shortened by 3 bases and J by 2 bases, with 5 bases between the two germline ends. This CDR3 is 12 amino acids long. CDR3: CSASTGNQPQHF. CDR3 DNA sequence: TGCAGTGCTAGTACTGGCAATCAGCCCCAGCATTTT.

The chain carries TRBV2 and TRBJ2-3; D perhaps matches TRBD2 (6 bases). With 6 bases removed from V and 3 bases from J, the gap between germline ends came to 19 bases. The germline V gene has CDR1 SNHLY and CDR2 FYNNEI. The length of the CDR3 is 16 residues. Written as DNA, the CDR3 is TGTGCCAGCAGCATACTAGCCGGGATTCGTACAGATACGCAGTATTTT. This sequence encodes CASSILAGIRTDTQYF.

The chain couples TRBV2 to TRBJ2-6, with D perhaps TRBD1 or TRBD2 (5 bases each). Germline-derived CDR1 and CDR2 are SNHLY and FYNNEI. V lost 5 bases and J lost 3, with 8 bases in between. The CDR3 is 14 residues long. The CDR3 DNA reads TGTGCCAGCAGTTGGGGGAGTGGGGCCAACGTCCTGACTTTC. Its translation: CASSWGSGANVLTF.

The chain joins TRBV20-1 to TRBJ1-1; D unresolved. V was clipped by 5 bases and J by 4 bases, with 8 bases between them. The germline CDR1 and CDR2 sequences are DFQATT and SNEGSKA (reference sequence). CDR3 length equals 11 residues. Here the CDR3 reads CSAPLATEAFF. The CDR3 DNA is TGCAGTGCTCCGTTGGCCACTGAAGCTTTCTTT.

As DNA, the CDR3 is TGTGCCAGCAGCTTGGGGGGGCGCGGCACTGAAGCTTTCTTT. As protein: CASSLGGRGTEAFF. The J gene is TRBJ1-1, the V gene TRBV5-4; tentative D call: TRBD1 (6 bases). This CDR3 region has 14 residues. Germline CDR1 and CDR2: SGHNT and YYREEE (reference sequence). Trimming took off 0 bases at V and 4 bases at J, with 10 bases between the two ends. The full variable domain, rest sourced from reference TRBV5-4 and TRBJ1-1, is ETGVTQSPTHLIKTRGQQVTLRCSSQSGHNTVSWYQQALGQGPQFIFQYYREEENGRGNFPPRFSGLQFPNYSSELNVNALELDDSALYLCASSLGGRGTEAFFGQGTRLTVV.

This chain connects TRBV6-5 to TRBJ1-1, with unresolved D. V lost 0 bases and J 1 base, leaving 0 bases between the germline ends. CDR3 length: 12 residues. Germline CDR1 reads MNHEY; CDR2 reads SVGAGI. CDR3 DNA sequence: TGTGCCAGCAGTTACTCGAACACTGAAGCTTTCTTT. This codes for CASSYSNTEAFF.

In DNA, the CDR3 is TGTGCCAGCAGTCGCAACAGGGAGCATCAGCCCCAGCATTTT. Translation gives CASSRNREHQPQHF. The J gene is TRBJ1-5, the V gene TRBV6-5; D possibly corresponds to TRBD1 (6 bases). V gave up 5 bases and J gave up 5 bases, with 13 bases separating them. The CDR3 is 14 residues long. The V gene's germline CDR1 is MNHEY and CDR2 SVGAGI.

J is TRBJ1-1 and V is TRBV30, with unresolved D. Per germline, CDR1 GTSNPN and CDR2 SVGIG (reference sequence). The CDR3 has 14 amino acids. With 1 base removed from V and 6 bases from J, the gap between germline ends came to 15 bases. The CDR3 sequence: CAWSAGPKGPEAFF. The CDR3, as DNA: TGTGCCTGGAGTGCCGGGCCTAAAGGACCTGAAGCTTTCTTT.

J is TRBJ2-7 and V is TRBV27; D is unclear. CDR3 length equals 12 residues. V lost 5 bases and J lost 0, with 5 bases in between. Per the germline V gene, CDR1 is MNHEY and CDR2 is SMNVEV (reference sequence). The DNA for the CDR3 is TGTGCCAGCAGTGCAACCTCCTACGAGCAGTACTTC. This codes for CASSATSYEQYF.

The rearrangement joins TRBV7-5 to TRBJ2-3; the D segment call TRBD2 is taken from the table without a DNA check. TRBV7-5 is a known pseudogene. This CDR3 spans 18 amino acids. The CDR3 reads CARSLPPVLAGDTDTQYF. The CDR3 DNA reads TGTGCCAGAAGCTTACCCCCGGTGCTAGCGGGGGACACAGATACGCAGTATTTT.

The chain couples TRBV19 to TRBJ1-5; D remains ambiguous. The ends were cut back, 1 base at V and 0 bases at J, with 4 bases in the middle. Germline CDR1 and CDR2: LNHDA and SQIVND (reference sequence). This CDR3 contains 14 residues. The CDR3 region has the DNA TGTGCCAGTAGTATAGGGCTTAGCAATCAGCCCCAGCATTTT. It is translated as CASSIGLSNQPQHF. Using reference TRBV19 and TRBJ1-5 for the parts outside the CDR3, the full variable domain is DGGITQSPKYLFRKEGQNVTLSCEQNLNHDAMYWYRQDPGQGLRLIYYSQIVNDFQKGDIAEGYSVSREKKESFPLTVTSAQKNPTAFYLCASSIGLSNQPQHFGDGTRLSIL.

The chain has TRBV7-3 and TRBJ2-3, with D hard to call. This CDR3 contains 15 residues. Between the trimmed V and J ends, which lost 4 bases and 2 bases, there was a span of 13 bases. Germline CDR1 reads SGHTA; CDR2 reads FQGTGA. The CDR3 spells CASSSGPGSTDTQYF. CDR3 bases: TGTGCCAGCAGCTCCGGCCCGGGTTCCACAGATACGCAGTATTTT.

CDR3 nucleotide sequence: TGTGCCATCAGTAAAACAGGGGAAATACAGGAGCAGTACTTC. Its translation is CAISKTGEIQEQYF. This sequence joins TRBV10-3 and TRBJ2-7; TRBD1 agrees at 7 bases. V lost 5 bases and J lost 7; bases outside the gene matches: 11. CDR3 length: 14 residues. Germline V gives CDR1 ENHRY, CDR2 SYGVKD.

The V gene is TRBV7-9, the J gene TRBJ2-7; 11 positions match TRBD1. The CDR3 has 17 residues. After removal of 8 bases from V and 3 bases from J, the junction contained 15 bases not matched to a gene. Germline V CDR1 and CDR2: SEHNR, FQNEAQ (reference sequence). The CDR3 region is CASGNYNRDRGVYEQYF. For the CDR3, the DNA is TGTGCCAGCGGGAATTATAACAGGGACAGGGGGGTCTACGAGCAGTACTTC. Full variable domain (missing parts from reference TRBV7-9 and TRBJ2-7): DTGVSQNPRHKITKRGQNVTFRCDPISEHNRLYWYRQTLGQGPEFLTYFQNEAQLEKSRLLSDRFSAERPKGSFSTLEIQRTEQGDSAMYLCASGNYNRDRGVYEQYFGPGTRLTVT.

This clone has at least ten counts. The chain couples TRBV7-2 to TRBJ1-4; D remains ambiguous. The CDR3 runs to 16 residues. Per germline, CDR1 SGHTA and CDR2 FQGNSA. V was cut by 2 bases and J by 0 bases, with 10 bases left in between. As DNA, the CDR3 is TGTGCCAGCAGCTTAAACCCACTCGCAACTAATGAAAAACTGTTTTTT. This sequence encodes CASSLNPLATNEKLFF.

The gene calls are TRBV10-3 and TRBJ2-7; TRBD2 aligns across 7 bases. Losses at the gene ends were 8 bases for V and 3 bases for J; bases not matched to a gene: 4. Germline V gene lookup returns CDR1 ENHRY and CDR2 SYGVKD. The CDR3 length is 12 residues. CDR3 amino acids: CAIAGTNYEQYF. As DNA, the CDR3 is TGTGCCATCGCCGGGACTAACTACGAGCAGTACTTC.

In this sample, this clone turned up once. This rearrangement joins TRBV6-1 to TRBJ1-4; D uncertain. There are 14 residues in the CDR3. V lost 3 bases and J 11 bases, leaving 16 bases between the germline ends. From germline, CDR1 is MNHNS and CDR2 SASEGT. In DNA, the CDR3 is TGTGCCAGCAGTGATTCGGCAGAGATCGGGAAACTGTTTTTT. Translating it yields CASSDSAEIGKLFF.

The genes are TRBV23-1 and TRBJ2-3, with D unclear. TRBV23-1 is placed among ORFs of uncertain function. This CDR3 contains 15 residues. V gave up 0 bases and J gave up 2 bases, with 9 bases separating them. The DNA of the CDR3 is TGCGCCAGCAGTCAATCGAGGCAGTACACAGATACGCAGTATTTT. It specifies CASSQSRQYTDTQYF.

The J gene is TRBJ1-4, the V gene TRBV6-6, with D maybe TRBD1 (5 bases). CDR3 length: 17 amino acids. Looked up from germline, CDR1 is MNHNY and CDR2 is SVGAGI (reference sequence). Trimming shortened V by 6 bases and J by 2 bases, and 19 bases separated the two germline ends. CDR3 DNA: TGTGCCAGCAGCCGAGAGGGCTCGGGACTCACTAATGAAAAACTGTTTTTT. Translated, it gives CASSREGSGLTNEKLFF.

This chain connects TRBV12-5 to TRBJ2-3; D gene ambiguous. V was clipped by 5 bases and J by 2 bases, with 11 bases between them. The CDR3 loop spans 14 amino acids. Germline assignment: CDR1 LGHNT and CDR2 FRNRAP. The CDR3 region has the DNA TGTGCTAGTGGTGACGGTGTAGACACAGATACGCAGTATTTT. It yields the protein CASGDGVDTDTQYF.

The chain joins TRBV27 to TRBJ1-2, with 8 nucleotides matching TRBD1. Trimming removed 3 bases from V and 7 bases from J; junction bases left unmatched: 4. The CDR3 runs to 13 residues. Germline values: CDR1 MNHEY, CDR2 SMNVEV (reference sequence). The CDR3 is CASSFDRGSGYTF. As DNA, the CDR3 is TGTGCCAGCAGTTTTGACAGGGGATCTGGCTACACCTTC.

The chain uses TRBV3-1 (or the pseudogene TRBV3-2) and TRBJ2-7; 7 nucleotides match TRBD2. The germline V gene has CDR1 LGHDT and CDR2 YNNKEL (reference sequence). CDR3 length equals 15 residues. The ends lost 1 base at V and 6 bases at J; junction bases unmatched: 9. DNA for the CDR3: TGTGCCAGCAGCCAAGTCGCTAGCGGTCTGGGCGAGCAGTACTTC. This codes for CASSQVASGLGEQYF.

This sequence joins TRBV4-2 and TRBJ1-3, with TRBD1 matching 12 bases. Unmatched junction bases numbered 5, after V lost 1 base and J lost 7 bases. Germline V gene sequence: CDR1 LGHNA, CDR2 YNFKEQ. This CDR3 has 16 residues. Written as DNA, the CDR3 is TGTGCCAGCAGCCAAGGTCCGGGACAGGGGGCTAACACCATATATTTT. This sequence encodes CASSQGPGQGANTIYF.

The V call is TRBV5-5, the J call TRBJ2-1; TRBD2 agrees at 11 bases. Germline V CDR1 and CDR2: SGHKS, YYEKEE (reference sequence). CDR3 size: 14 residues. V shed 5 bases, J shed 10 bases, and the junction held 8 bases outside the gene matches. This chain's CDR3 is CASREAGTSGEQFF. DNA of the CDR3: TGTGCCAGCAGGGAAGCCGGGACTAGCGGCGAGCAGTTCTTC.

The J gene is TRBJ2-7, the V gene TRBV5-1, with TRBD2 identical over 9 bases. V dropped 4 bases and J dropped 1; count of bases not matched to a gene: 9. CDR3 length: 16 amino acids. Germline V gene data show CDR1 as SGHRS and CDR2 as YFSETQ. CDR3 sequence reads: CASSGTGLATSYEQYF. The CDR3 DNA reads TGCGCCAGCAGCGGAACCGGACTAGCGACTTCCTACGAGCAGTACTTC.